The rows below give T cell receptor beta chains drawn from one sample of a study of CD8+CD57+ T cells in acquired aplastic anemia. A single record per CDR3 protein comes from TCRdb applying MiXCR to the reads. The data hold 170,000 or so distinct CDR3 sequences, with about three fifths observed a single time. The specimen sequenced was sorted CD4+, CD8+, or CD8+CD57+ T cells (not recorded which) from PBMCs. The receptors originated from a human donor with aplastic anemia. CDR3s include the opening cysteine and the closing phenylalanine or tryptophan. Fields, in order: V gene, D gene, J gene, clone size, CDR3 DNA, CDR3 protein. D genes are given only for firm matches. A row's size may be missing; if present it is once, few, many or a size class.

>TRBV10-3|NA|TRBJ2-3|many
TGTGCCATCAGTGAAGGCAGGGAAACAGATACGCAGTATTTT
CAISEGRETDTQYF
>TRBV25-1|TRBD1|TRBJ1-2|NA
TGTGCCAGCAGTGAAGCGACAGGGTTGGGCTACACCTTC
CASSEATGLGYTF
>TRBV7-2|NA|TRBJ1-1|NA
TGTGCCAGCAGCTTAGTACCGGGAGGAGATACGCATCGCCTGACCACTGAAGCTTTCTTT
CASSLVPGGDTHRLTTEAFF
>TRBV2|TRBD1|TRBJ1-1|many
TGTGCCAGCGGACAGGGGAGAGACACTGAAGCTTTCTTT
CASGQGRDTEAFF
>TRBV7-9|TRBD1|TRBJ2-6|many
TGTGCCAGCAGCTTAACTACAGGGGCTGGGGCCAACGTCCTGACTTTC
CASSLTTGAGANVLTF
>TRBV20-1|NA|TRBJ1-1|NA
TGCAGTGCTAGATTCCCTACTGAAGCTTTCTTT
CSARFPTEAFF
>TRBV10-3|TRBD1|TRBJ2-1|NA
TGTGCCATCGGACAGGGCGACAATGAGCAGTTCTTC
CAIGQGDNEQFF
>TRBV14|NA|TRBJ1-1|many
TGTGCCAGCAGCCTCGATGCTCCTGGGACGGGTCTGAACACTGAAGCTTTCTTT
CASSLDAPGTGLNTEAFF
>TRBV2|NA|TRBJ1-1|NA
TGTGCCAGCAAGTTGGGGTCAGGGAGGAACACTGAAGCTTTCTTT
CASKLGSGRNTEAFF
>TRBV5-1|NA|TRBJ1-3|NA
TGCGCCAGCAGCTTGGTTGGAGGGGGCTCTGGAAACACCATATATTTT
CASSLVGGGSGNTIYF
>TRBV12-5|TRBD1|TRBJ1-1|NA
TGTGCCAGCAGGTTGGTGGGACAGAAGAACACTGAAGCTTTCTTT
CASRLVGQKNTEAFF
>TRBV2|NA|TRBJ2-1|many
TGTGCCAGCAGTATTGTCACTTACAATGAGCAGTTCTTC
CASSIVTYNEQFF
>TRBV30|NA|TRBJ2-1|NA
TGTGCCTGGAGCTATTTGTTGACAGGGACTAACAATGAGCAGTTCTTC
CAWSYLLTGTNNEQFF
>TRBV9|NA|TRBJ2-1|NA
TGTGCCAGCAGCCCCTACAGTTCCCAAAACTCCTACAATGAGCAGTTCTTC
CASSPYSSQNSYNEQFF
>TRBV20-1|NA|TRBJ2-3|NA
TGCAGTGCTAGAGTCGGGGGTACCGCAGATACGCAGTATTTT
CSARVGGTADTQYF